What follows are 17 T cell receptor beta chains derived from one specimen sequenced in a study of glioma-infiltrating T cells after dendritic cell vaccination. Described time point: after dendritic cell vaccination, including at tumor progression/relapse. Sequencing used immunoSEQ multiplex PCR; TCRdb keeps in-frame clones, though not all of them. The profile shows approximately 90,000 clones, approximately 80% of them singletons. Sample: blood, taken after dendritic cell vaccination. These receptors originate from a human donor with glioblastoma.

The chain employs TRBV5-1 and TRBJ2-5, with D unresolved. The CDR3 contains 14 residues. V dropped 2 bases and J dropped 3 bases, with 11 bases sitting between them. Germline values: CDR1 SGHRS, CDR2 YFSETQ. The chain's CDR3 is CASSLAQVKETQYF. CDR3 in DNA: TGCGCCAGCAGCTTAGCCCAGGTTAAAGAGACCCAGTACTTC.

Points on this clone: The germline gene is not matched at one end of the junction; a read error may be the cause. The J gene is TRBJ2-7, the V gene TRBV5-1, with 8 positions matching TRBD1. The germline V gene encodes CDR1 SGHRS and CDR2 YFSETQ. This CDR3 is 15 amino acids long. The DNA of the CDR3 is TGCGCCAGCAGTTTGGAGGGACAGGTCACCTACGAGCAGTACTTC. Residues: CASSLEGQVTYEQYF. Complete variable domain (other parts from reference TRBV5-1 and TRBJ2-7): KAGVTQTPRYLIKTRGQQVTLSCSPISGHRSVSWYQQTPGQGLQFLFEYFSETQRNKGNFPGRFSGRQFSNSRSEMNVSTLELGDSALYLCASSLEGQVTYEQYFGPGTRLTVT.

The chain couples TRBV10-3 to TRBJ2-3; TRBD1 agrees at 7 bases. J was trimmed by 3 bases and V by 4 bases; bases with no gene match: 4. Germline V CDR1 and CDR2: ENHRY, SYGVKD. CDR3 length: 14 amino acids. The CDR3: CAISGVGQTDTQYF. The CDR3, as DNA: TGTGCCATCAGTGGCGTGGGACAGACAGATACGCAGTATTTT.

The rearrangement links TRBV4-2 to TRBJ2-1, with 9 bases matching TRBD2. CDR3 size: 16 residues. Germline V CDR1 and CDR2: LGHNA, YNFKEQ. Trimming at V came to 5 bases and at J to 5 bases, leaving 10 bases not matched to a gene. The CDR3: CASSSRGSGSDNEQFF. The DNA for the CDR3 is TGTGCCAGCAGCTCCCGGGGTAGCGGGAGTGACAATGAGCAGTTCTTC.

This chain connects TRBV27 to TRBJ1-5; D gene uncertain. The CDR3 has 14 amino acids. V was pared by 2 bases and J by 4 bases, with 9 bases between. CDR1 and CDR2 from the germline V gene are MNHEY and SMNVEV (reference sequence). CDR3 sequence (DNA): TGTGCCAGCAGTTTAAGAGCAAGAAATCAGCCCCAGCATTTT. This translates into CASSLRARNQPQHF.

The CDR3: CASSKDRAYEQYF. The DNA of the CDR3 is TGCGCCAGCAGTAAGGACAGAGCCTACGAGCAGTACTTC. This sequence joins TRBV5-1 and TRBJ2-7; D is possibly TRBD1 (6 bases). The germline V and J ends were trimmed by 5 bases and 2 bases, with 11 bases remaining between them. Germline V lookup: CDR1 SGHRS, CDR2 YFSETQ. This CDR3 has 13 residues.

The chain links TRBV9 to TRBJ2-5, with 10 bases that match TRBD2. Germline values: CDR1 SGDLS, CDR2 YYNGEE. The CDR3 has 14 amino acids. With V trimmed by 3 bases and J by 5 bases, 4 bases remained unmatched. The CDR3 region has the DNA TGTGCCAGCAGCGAAGCTAGCGGGAGTGAGACCCAGTACTTC. Its translation is CASSEASGSETQYF.

The chain is built from TRBV19 and TRBJ2-1; the match to TRBD2 covers 8 bases. The germline CDR1 and CDR2 sequences are LNHDA and SQIVND (reference sequence). The CDR3 has 15 amino acids. V dropped 8 bases and J dropped 2; count of bases not matched to a gene: 8. For the CDR3, the DNA is TGTGCCAGTCAACCGGGGGGGCCGGCCTACAATGAGCAGTTCTTC. Translation gives CASQPGGPAYNEQFF.

Points on this clone: This same CDR3 is encoded by further DNA sequences in the sample. V usage is TRBV18 and J usage is TRBJ1-2; possibly TRBD1 for D (6 bases). CDR1 KGHSH and CDR2 LQKENI come from the germline V gene. V gave up 3 bases and J gave up 2 bases, with 16 bases separating them. The CDR3 is 16 residues long. The CDR3 bases are TGTGCCAGCTCACCGCTGCTGGACAGACCGAACTATGGCTACACCTTC. Translated, it gives CASSPLLDRPNYGYTF.

This clone was picked up one time. This chain links TRBV18 with TRBJ2-5, with D perhaps matching TRBD1 (5 bases). This CDR3 comprises 14 residues. The V and J ends lost 5 bases and 7 bases respectively, with 17 bases between them. Germline CDR1 and CDR2: KGHSH and LQKENI. CDR3 DNA: TGTGCCAGCTCAGTACAGGACGTGGTGGGGACCCAGTACTTC. Amino acid sequence: CASSVQDVVGTQYF.

The chain employs TRBV5-6 and TRBJ2-5, with TRBD1 as a possible D gene (6 bases). The V and J ends lost 0 bases and 2 bases respectively, with 14 bases between them. The V gene's germline CDR1 is SGHDT and CDR2 YYEEEE. This CDR3 spans 16 amino acids. The CDR3 reads CASSLVGQGLQETQYF. The CDR3 bases are TGTGCCAGCAGCTTGGTGGGGCAGGGGCTTCAAGAGACCCAGTACTTC.

V is TRBV5-1 and J is TRBJ2-1; 8 bases fit TRBD2. The trim removed 5 bases at V and 5 bases at J, leaving 12 bases unmatched. Germline V gene data show CDR1 as SGHRS and CDR2 as YFSETQ. The CDR3 is 16 amino acids. This CDR3 is CASRDSGNRANNEQFF. DNA for the CDR3: TGCGCCAGCAGGGATAGCGGGAACCGGGCCAACAATGAGCAGTTCTTC.

This clone was recorded only once. The rearrangement uses TRBV29-1 and TRBJ2-6; 12 nucleotides line up with TRBD1. Germline CDR1 and CDR2: SQVTM and ANQGSEA. The CDR3 is 16 residues long. V was pared by 6 bases and J by 2 bases, with 5 bases of the junction left unmatched. The DNA of the CDR3 is TGCAGCGTCCAGGGACAGGGGGCGCCTGGGGCCAACGTCCTGACTTTC. This sequence encodes CSVQGQGAPGANVLTF.

This clone was found once. The chain combines TRBV7-9 with TRBJ2-6, with a weak D call TRBD1 (6 bases). The germline gives CDR1 SEHNR, CDR2 FQNEAQ (reference sequence). Trimming took off 1 base at V and 3 bases at J, with 10 bases between the two ends. CDR3 length: 16 amino acids. In DNA, the CDR3 is TGTGCCAGCAGCTTAGTGGGGGACATTGGGGCCAACGTCCTGACTTTC. This sequence encodes CASSLVGDIGANVLTF. The entire variable domain, with the rest obtained from reference TRBV7-9 and TRBJ2-6, is as follows: DTGVSQNPRHKITKRGQNVTFRCDPISEHNRLYWYRQTLGQGPEFLTYFQNEAQLEKSRLLSDRFSAERPKGSFSTLEIQRTEQGDSAMYLCASSLVGDIGANVLTFGAGSRLTVL.

Remarks on this clone: This sample also contains other DNA sequences that code for the same CDR3. This chain joins TRBV7-3 and TRBJ1-2; D may be TRBD1 (5 bases). The CDR3 runs 13 residues. The V end was cut by 5 bases, the J end by 1 base, with 8 bases between. Germline assignment: CDR1 SGHTA and CDR2 FQGTGA. The CDR3 sequence: CASSPDSNYGYTF. Written as DNA, the CDR3 is TGTGCCAGCAGCCCAGACAGTAACTATGGCTACACCTTC.

The V and J genes are TRBV7-3 and TRBJ2-3; 9 bases agree with TRBD2. Unmatched junction bases numbered 6, after V lost 5 bases and J lost 0 bases. The CDR3 is 16 residues long. Germline CDR1 is SGHTA and CDR2 is FQGTGA. Written as DNA, the CDR3 is TGTGCCAGCAGCCTCCTTAGCGGGAGTAGCACAGATACGCAGTATTTT. It is translated as CASSLLSGSSTDTQYF.

The sample holds one count of this clone. The chain has TRBV21-1 and TRBJ2-7; the table's D call, TRBD1, has no DNA check behind it. TRBV21-1 is deemed a pseudogene. This CDR3 contains 16 residues. The CDR3: CASSTPRNRVVGEQYV. CDR3 bases: TGTGCCAGCAGCACACCACGAAACAGGGTCGTTGGCGAGCAGTACGTC.